The rows below give T cell receptor beta chains drawn from one sample of a study of chemoradiotherapy in HPV16-positive cancers. TCRdb's table, derived via immunoSEQ multiplex PCR, lists solely in-frame clones and lacks some. The sample contains fewer than 25,000 clones, roughly 90% of which appear only once. Source: blood, taken from a patient who underwent chemoradiotherapy. The origin of the receptors is a human donor with HPV-associated anogenital cancer. CDR3s leave out the opening cysteine and the closing phenylalanine or tryptophan.

J gene	V gene	CDR3 protein
TRBJ2-7	TRBV7-9	ASSFRGTGYEQY
TRBJ2-1	TRBV19	ASSIGAAEQF
TRBJ1-5	TRBV21-1	ASSKSWQGFQPQH
TRBJ1-2	TRBV5-1	ASSFWTGADGYT
TRBJ2-1	TRBV2	ASSEEPGVRVQF
TRBJ2-3	TRBV5-4	ASSQDADTQY
TRBJ2-1	TRBV7-3	ASSPKRGDRGSYNEQF
TRBJ2-1	TRBV7-9	ASSRQGSYNEQF
TRBJ1-1	TRBV5-4	ASSPFGTVNTEAF
TRBJ2-1	TRBV5-1	ASSSTWGGSYNEQF
TRBJ1-2	TRBV4-3	ASSPDARYGYT
TRBJ2-1	TRBV6-1	ASSEAMGQYNEQF
TRBJ2-1	TRBV28	ASSLGTSGKGEQF
TRBJ2-3	TRBV27	ASSLLGGGTDTQY
TRBJ2-1	TRBV19	ASSIPRTQYNEQF
TRBJ2-2	TRBV7-7	ASSKTPGPSGELF
TRBJ1-1	TRBV7-8	ASSLVGAGMNTEAF
TRBJ1-4	TRBV18	ASSPQGGEKLF
TRBJ1-5	TRBV7-9	ASSLYDGPPGPQH
TRBJ1-5	TRBV27	ASRPLGGFSNQPQH
TRBJ2-5	TRBV19	ASSLSPSGGQY
TRBJ1-6	TRBV19	ASNEGRDSPLH
TRBJ2-7	TRBV12-5	ASGKQRFYEQY
TRBJ2-7	TRBV4-3	ASSQGLPSGQY
TRBJ2-2	TRBV4-1	ASSQGFLEPTGELF
TRBJ2-1	TRBV7-2	ASSQTSGRHEQF
TRBJ1-5	TRBV19	ASSILGTPEKLPQH
TRBJ2-3	TRBV6-7	ASSYSGGHTDTQY